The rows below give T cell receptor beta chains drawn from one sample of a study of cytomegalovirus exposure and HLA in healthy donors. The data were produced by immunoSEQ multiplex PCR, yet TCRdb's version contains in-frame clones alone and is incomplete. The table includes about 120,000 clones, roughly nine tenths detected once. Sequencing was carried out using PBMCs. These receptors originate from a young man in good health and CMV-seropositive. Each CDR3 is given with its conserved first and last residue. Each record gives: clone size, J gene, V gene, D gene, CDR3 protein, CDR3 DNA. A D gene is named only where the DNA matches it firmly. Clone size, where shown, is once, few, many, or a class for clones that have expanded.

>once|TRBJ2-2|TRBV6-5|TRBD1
CASSSAGQGRTGELFF
TGTGCCAGCAGTTCCGCTGGACAGGGAAGGACCGGGGAGCTGTTTTTT
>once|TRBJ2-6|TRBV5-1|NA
CASTTGTGANVLTF
TGCGCCAGCACTACAGGGACTGGGGCCAACGTCCTGACTTTC
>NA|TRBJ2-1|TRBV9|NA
CASSGQYNEQFF
TGTGCCAGCAGCGGACAGTACAATGAGCAGTTCTTC
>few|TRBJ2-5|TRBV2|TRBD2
CASGMTSGGETQYF
TGTGCCAGTGGAATGACTAGCGGGGGAGAGACCCAGTACTTC
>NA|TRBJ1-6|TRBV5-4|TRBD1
CASSIGQGAENSPLHF
TGTGCCAGCAGTATCGGACAGGGGGCTGAAAATTCACCCCTCCACTTT
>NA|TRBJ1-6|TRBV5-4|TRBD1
CASSLPDRGNSPLHF
TGTGCCAGCAGCTTGCCAGACAGGGGCAATTCACCCCTCCACTTT
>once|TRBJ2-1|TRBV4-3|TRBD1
CASSQFIDREMYNEQFF
TGCGCCAGCAGCCAGTTTATTGACAGGGAAATGTACAATGAGCAGTTCTTC
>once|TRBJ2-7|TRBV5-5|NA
CASTLRGSSYEQYF
TGTGCCAGCACCCTTCGAGGGAGCTCCTACGAGCAGTACTTC
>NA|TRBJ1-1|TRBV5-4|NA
CASSFAGVGYTEAFF
TGTGCCAGCAGCTTTGCGGGGGTTGGGTACACTGAAGCTTTCTTT
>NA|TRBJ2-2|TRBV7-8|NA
CASSPVGDRGTGELFF
TGTGCCAGCAGCCCCGTGGGAGATAGGGGGACCGGGGAGCTGTTTTTT
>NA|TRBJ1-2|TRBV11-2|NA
CASSSRLTGLYVDTF
TGTGCCAGCAGCTCACGGCTGACAGGCCTGTATGTAGATACCTTC
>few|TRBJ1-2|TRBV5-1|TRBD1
CASSSGQPNYGYTF
TGCGCCAGCAGCTCGGGACAGCCTAACTATGGCTACACCTTC
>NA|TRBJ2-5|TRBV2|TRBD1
CASSDVGTGTKETQYF
TGTGCCAGCAGTGATGTAGGGACAGGGACAAAAGAGACCCAGTACTTC
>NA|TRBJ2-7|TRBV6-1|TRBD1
CASRISDRVTYEQYF
TGTGCCAGCAGGATCTCAGACAGGGTTACCTACGAGCAGTACTTC
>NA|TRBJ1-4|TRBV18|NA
CASSSEGAGGEKLFF
TGTGCCAGCTCGAGTGAAGGGGCAGGTGGTGAAAAACTGTTTTTT
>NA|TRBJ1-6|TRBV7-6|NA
CASSLGAPNSPLHF
TGTGCCAGCAGCTTAGGCGCGCCGAATTCACCCCTCCACTTT
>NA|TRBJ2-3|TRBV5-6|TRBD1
CASSLQGAKTDTQYF
TGTGCCAGCAGCTTACAGGGGGCTAAAACAGATACGCAGTATTTT
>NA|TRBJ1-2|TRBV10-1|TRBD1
CASSAGQDYGYTF
TGCGCCAGCAGTGCGGGACAGGACTATGGCTACACCTTC
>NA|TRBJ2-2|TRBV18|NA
CASSPRVEVGELFF
TGTGCCAGCTCACCCCGAGTTGAGGTCGGGGAGCTGTTTTTT
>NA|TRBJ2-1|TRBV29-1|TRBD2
CSVGKSGGDYNEQFF
TGCAGCGTTGGGAAAAGTGGGGGGGACTACAATGAGCAGTTCTTC
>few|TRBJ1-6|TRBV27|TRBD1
CASSFGGTGPGPLHF
TGTGCCAGCAGTTTTGGGGGGACAGGACCGGGGCCCCTCCACTTT
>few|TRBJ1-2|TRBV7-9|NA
CASSLARTDYYTF
TGTGCCAGCAGCTTAGCCCGGACAGATTACTACACCTTC
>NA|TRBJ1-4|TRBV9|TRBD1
CASSAPTGGEKLFF
TGTGCCAGCAGCGCCCCGACAGGGGGGGAAAAACTGTTTTTT
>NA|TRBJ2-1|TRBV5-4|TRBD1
CASSLVGTGNNEQFF
TGTGCCAGCAGCTTGGTCGGGACAGGGAACAATGAGCAGTTCTTC
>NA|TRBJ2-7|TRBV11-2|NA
CASSLFRDTTSYEQYF
TGTGCCAGCAGCTTATTCCGGGACACCACGTCCTACGAGCAGTACTTC
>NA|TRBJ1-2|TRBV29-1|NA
CSVEDLQGGYTF
TGCAGCGTTGAAGACCTACAGGGTGGCTACACCTTC
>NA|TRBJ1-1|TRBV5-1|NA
CASSPRGTENTEAFF
TGCGCCAGCAGCCCAAGGGGGACGGAGAACACTGAAGCTTTCTTT
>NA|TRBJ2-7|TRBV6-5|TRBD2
CASSIGRGTYEQYF
TGTGCCAGCAGTATCGGGAGGGGGACCTACGAGCAGTACTTC
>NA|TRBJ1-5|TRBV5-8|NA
CASSSGDLEGPQHF
TGTGCCAGCAGCTCCGGGGACTTGGAAGGGCCCCAGCATTTT
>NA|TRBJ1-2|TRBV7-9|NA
CASSPTGIYGYTF
TGTGCCAGCAGCCCCACAGGGATCTATGGCTACACCTTC
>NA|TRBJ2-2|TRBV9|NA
CASSVGRVTGELFF
TGTGCCAGCAGCGTAGGCAGGGTCACCGGGGAGCTGTTTTTT
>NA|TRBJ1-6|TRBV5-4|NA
CASSSSWGQVNSPLHF
TGTGCCAGCAGCTCGTCGTGGGGGCAAGTTAATTCACCCCTCCACTTT
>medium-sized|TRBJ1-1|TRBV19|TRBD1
CASSRETGGDWNTEAFF
TGTGCCAGTAGTAGAGAGACAGGGGGCGACTGGAACACTGAAGCTTTCTTT
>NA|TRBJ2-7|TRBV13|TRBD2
CASSLWRGYGANYEQYF
TGTGCCAGCAGCTTATGGCGGGGGTACGGGGCCAACTACGAGCAGTACTTC
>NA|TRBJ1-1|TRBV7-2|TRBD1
CASSLDRGGSTEAFF
TGTGCCAGCAGCTTAGACAGGGGTGGTAGCACTGAAGCTTTCTTT
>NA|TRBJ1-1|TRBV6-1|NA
CASILNTDSLVAFF
TGTGCCAGCATCCTAAATACGGACAGCCTTGTAGCTTTCTTT
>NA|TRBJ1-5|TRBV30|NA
CAWGKTEPQHF
TGTGCCTGGGGTAAAACAGAGCCCCAGCATTTT
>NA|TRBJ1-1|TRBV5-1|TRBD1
CASSVTGSGTEAFF
TGCGCCAGCAGCGTGACAGGGAGTGGAACTGAAGCTTTCTTT
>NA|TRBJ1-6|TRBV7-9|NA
CASSSISSPLHF
TGTGCCAGCAGTTCCATTTCATCACCCCTCCACTTT
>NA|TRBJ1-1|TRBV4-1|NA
CASSQEAGRETEAFF
TGCGCCAGCAGCCAAGAAGCAGGGAGGGAGACTGAAGCTTTCTTT
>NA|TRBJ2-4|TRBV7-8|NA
CASSLARNIQYF
TGTGCCAGCAGCTTAGCCAGAAACATTCAGTACTTC
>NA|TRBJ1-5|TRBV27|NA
CASSLAGSQPQHF
TGTGCCAGCAGTTTGGCTGGGAGTCAGCCCCAGCATTTT
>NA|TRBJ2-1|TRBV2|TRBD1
CASSDLTGADEQFF
TGTGCCAGCAGTGATCTAACAGGGGCCGATGAGCAGTTCTTC
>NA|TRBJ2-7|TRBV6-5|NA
CASMQDSTYEQYF
TGTGCCAGCATGCAGGACAGTACCTACGAGCAGTACTTC
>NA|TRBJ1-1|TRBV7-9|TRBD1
CASTRTGGRTEAFF
TGTGCCAGCACCCGGACAGGGGGCCGCACTGAAGCTTTCTTT
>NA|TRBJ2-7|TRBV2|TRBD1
CASSEGNRGTYEQYF
TGTGCCAGCAGTGAAGGGAACAGGGGTACCTACGAGCAGTACTTC